This T cell receptor beta chain was sequenced during a study of OX40 agonist ivuxolimab in advanced cancers. CDR1 is SGHDN, CDR2 FVKESK, per germline. The CDR3 extends over 17 amino acids. V lost 0 bases and J 0 bases, leaving 13 bases between the germline ends. Sample share makes this clone medium-sized (0.01 to 0.1%). The method was immunoSEQ multiplex PCR; TCRdb's version includes in-frame clones alone and lacks a portion of them. The sample contains 70,000 or so clones, about 90% of which appear only once. The receptor comes from an adult with an advanced solid tumor such as melanoma, head and neck, liver or kidney cancer. This sequence joins TRBV14 and TRBJ2-3, with D tentatively TRBD2 (6 bases). The sequences come from CD4+ or CD8+ T cells sorted from blood, collected in a trial of the OX40 agonist ivuxolimab. The CDR3 is CASSQDVAGTSTDTQYF. The DNA for the CDR3 is TGTGCCAGCAGCCAAGATGTTGCAGGGACTAGCACAGATACGCAGTATTTT.